This entry lists 6 T cell receptor beta chains sequenced from one sample in a study of blood T cell repertoires in COVID-19. Only in-frame clones appear in the TCRdb table, and some are missing; sequencing was by immunoSEQ multiplex PCR. The sample yields about 140,000 clones, 75% to 90% seen once. The specimen was peripheral blood. These receptors all stem from a man in his sixties with active or convalescent COVID-19.

CDR3 bases: TGTGCCAGCAGGACGGGACTAGCGGTAGATAATGAGCAGTTCTTC. It is translated as CASRTGLAVDNEQFF. V is TRBV27 and J is TRBJ2-1, with TRBD2 identical over 11 bases. The CDR3 sequence is 15 residues long. Germline V gene sequence: CDR1 MNHEY, CDR2 SMNVEV (reference sequence). V lost 6 bases and J lost 7; bases outside the gene matches: 8.

V usage is TRBV18 and J usage is TRBJ1-6; 8 bases map to TRBD1. The CDR3 sequence is 14 residues long. Per the germline V gene, CDR1 is KGHSH and CDR2 is LQKENI. V lost 6 bases and J lost 7; bases outside the gene matches: 5. DNA for the CDR3: TGTGCCAGCTCTCAACAGGGGGAAAATTCACCCCTCCACTTT. Translating gives CASSQQGENSPLHF. Full variable domain (remainder filled in from reference TRBV18 and TRBJ1-6): NAGVMQNPRHLVRRRGQEARLRCSPMKGHSHVYWYRQLPEEGLKFMVYLQKENIIDESGMPKERFSAEFPKEGPSILRIQQVVRGDSAAYFCASSQQGENSPLHFGNGTRLTVT.

The chain employs TRBV6-2 or TRBV6-3 and TRBJ2-7; D may be TRBD2 (5 bases). The CDR3 contains 16 residues. Germline V gives CDR1 MNHEY, CDR2 SVGEGT. Trimming took off 2 bases at V and 0 bases at J, with 14 bases between the two ends. CDR3 DNA: TGTGCCAGCAGTTACGGTGGGCTAGCATCCTCCTACGAGCAGTACTTC. Its protein is CASSYGGLASSYEQYF.

The sample holds one count of this clone. This rearrangement joins TRBV7-3 to TRBJ2-1; tentatively, D is TRBD2 (5 bases). The CDR3 has 15 residues. Per the germline V gene, CDR1 is SGHTA and CDR2 is FQGTGA. The V end was cut by 4 bases, the J end by 6 bases, with 16 bases between. CDR3 DNA sequence: TGTGCCAGCAGCTCCCGGGGTGGCTTCGGCAATGAGCAGTTCTTC. Its protein is CASSSRGGFGNEQFF.

This clone was counted only a few times. The chain employs TRBV4-2 and TRBJ2-2, with D tentatively TRBD2 (6 bases). The V gene lost 3 bases and the J gene lost 8 bases, with 22 bases spanning the gap. Germline V CDR1 and CDR2: LGHNA, YNFKEQ. The CDR3 spans 17 residues. The CDR3 nucleotides read TGTGCCAGCAGCCAGGGGAGGCTTTTAGTGGGAGGAGGGGAGCTGTTTTTT. Encoded protein: CASSQGRLLVGGGELFF.

The V gene is TRBV29-1, the J gene TRBJ2-6; no reliable D call. Germline V gene sequence: CDR1 SQVTM, CDR2 ANQGSEA. The V gene lost 6 bases and the J gene lost 2 bases, with 14 bases spanning the gap. The CDR3 is 15 amino acids. This chain's CDR3 is CSVSSRSAGANVLTF. For the CDR3, the DNA is TGCAGCGTATCCTCGCGGTCGGCTGGGGCCAACGTCCTGACTTTC.